The present entry profiles one T cell receptor (beta chain) with its context. This record belongs to a study of blood T cell repertoires in COVID-19. In the study overall: There were acute and convalescent COVID-19 samples, and they came from the United States, Italy and Spain. PBMCs, B-cell-depleted T cells, or T cells provided the cDNA or gDNA that made up the material.

The data were produced by immunoSEQ multiplex PCR, yet TCRdb's version contains in-frame clones alone and is incomplete. The sample lists 150,000 or so clones; roughly nine tenths were seen once. This TCR was sampled from a man younger than 35 with COVID-19, enrolled during active disease. Sequenced sample: peripheral blood.

This CDR3 reads CASSLIAGAETQYF. The CDR3 nucleotides are TGTGCCAGCAGCTTAATAGCGGGAGCCGAGACCCAGTACTTC. J is TRBJ2-5 and V is TRBV7-9, with 9 bases matching TRBD2. Germline values: CDR1 SEHNR, CDR2 FQNEAQ (reference sequence). V was clipped by 2 bases and J by 5 bases; unmatched bases: 3. This CDR3 region has 14 residues.